The next 23 T cell receptor beta chains were all read from a single sample in a study of CD8 T cells in ankylosing spondylitis. TCRdb re-called the 5' RACE reads through MiXCR, storing one row per CDR3 protein. The sample lists about 340,000 distinct CDR3 sequences, about 15% occurring once. The specimen sequenced was blood, either unsorted or a sorted T cell fraction (not recorded which). The source is a male donor with ankylosing spondylitis or in good health (not recorded which).

The sample holds a few counts of this clonotype. The genes are TRBV3-1 and TRBJ1-4; D is unresolved. The CDR3 spans 12 residues. The germline CDR1 and CDR2 sequences are LGHDT and YNNKEL (reference sequence). Deletions cut 1 base from V and 8 bases from J, with 5 bases between. This CDR3 reads CASSQVREKLFF. DNA of the CDR3: TGTGCCAGCAGCCAAGTACGCGAAAAACTGTTTTTT.

This clonotype has a handful of counts. This sequence joins TRBV5-4 and TRBJ1-2; 11 bases map to TRBD1. The CDR3 length is 15 residues. Germline CDR1 SGHNT, CDR2 YYREEE (reference sequence). Trimming cost V 3 bases and J 4 bases; bases outside gene matches: 5. Written as DNA, the CDR3 is TGTGCCAGCAGCTCCGGACAGGGGGCGTCCTATGGCTACACCTTC. It specifies CASSSGQGASYGYTF.

This chain connects TRBV18 to TRBJ2-7, with a possible D match to TRBD1 (6 bases). The V end lost 2 bases, the J end lost 5 bases, and 10 bases lay between the germline ends. Per germline, CDR1 KGHSH and CDR2 LQKENI. This CDR3 is built from 13 residues. The CDR3 nucleotides are TGTGCCAGCTCACCAAGACAGGTCCACGAGCAGTACTTC. Its translation: CASSPRQVHEQYF.

The chain uses TRBV24-1 and TRBJ2-2, with 8 bases fitting TRBD2. The CDR3 consists of 14 residues. V was clipped by 6 bases and J by 5 bases; unmatched bases: 4. Germline CDR1 KGHDR, CDR2 SFDVKD. CDR3 nucleotide sequence: TGTGCCACCAGTAGCGGGAGTGGGACCGGGGAGCTGTTTTTT. Its translation: CATSSGSGTGELFF.

Only a few counts were recorded for this clonotype. This chain's CDR3 is CASSPQGSRYNEQFF. In nucleotides, the CDR3 is TGTGCCAGCAGCCCACAGGGGAGTAGGTACAATGAGCAGTTCTTC. The chain carries TRBV7-2 and TRBJ2-1, with TRBD1 identical over 7 bases. The junction had 8 bases not matched to a gene; V was cut back by 5 bases and J by 4 bases. Germline-derived CDR1 and CDR2 are SGHTA and FQGNSA. The CDR3 is 15 amino acids.

This clonotype has only a few counts. The chain couples TRBV4-1 to TRBJ2-6; 10 bases fit TRBD1. After removal of 3 bases from V and 4 bases from J, the junction contained 12 bases not matched to a gene. Per the germline V gene, CDR1 is MGHRA and CDR2 is YSYEKL. The CDR3 is 19 residues long. CDR3 amino acids: CASSQTTWDRGSGANVLTF. In nucleotides, the CDR3 is TGCGCCAGCAGCCAGACGACGTGGGACAGGGGTTCCGGGGCCAACGTCCTGACTTTC.

The J gene is TRBJ2-5, the V gene TRBV20-1; possible D gene TRBD2, 6 bases. The CDR3 runs to 14 residues. Germline V lookup: CDR1 DFQATT, CDR2 SNEGSKA (reference sequence). V lost 1 base and J lost 4, with 13 bases in between. In DNA, the CDR3 is TGCAGTGCTAGAGGGGGCGGGACCCGAGAGACCCAGTACTTC. As protein: CSARGGGTRETQYF.

This clonotype was seen a handful of times. The chain is built from TRBV3-1 and TRBJ2-5; 10 bases line up with TRBD2. Germline values: CDR1 LGHDT, CDR2 YNNKEL (reference sequence). V was clipped by 0 bases and J by 7 bases; unmatched bases: 5. This CDR3 contains 15 residues. The CDR3 loop is CASSQDLTSGSTQYF. The CDR3 DNA is TGTGCCAGCAGCCAAGATTTGACTAGCGGGTCGACCCAGTACTTC.

This clonotype was counted between two and nine times. The chain has TRBV12-3 or TRBV12-4 and TRBJ2-1; 8 bases match TRBD2. Trimming at V came to 7 bases and at J to 6 bases, leaving 11 bases not matched to a gene. The length of the CDR3 is 15 residues. CDR3 sequence (DNA): TGTGCCAGCATCCCTCTAGCGGGCCGCGGCAATGAGCAGTTCTTC. Translated, it gives CASIPLAGRGNEQFF.

This clonotype was observed a few times. V gene TRBV20-1 combines with J gene TRBJ2-3, with 8 bases matching TRBD2. With 0 bases clipped from V and 0 bases from J, the junction kept 2 bases outside the gene matches. CDR3 length: 15 amino acids. The germline CDR1 and CDR2 sequences are DFQATT and SNEGSKA (reference sequence). The CDR3 coding sequence is TGCAGTGCTAGAGAACTAGCGGTGAGCACAGATACGCAGTATTTT. It codes for CSARELAVSTDTQYF.

The chain has TRBV5-1 and TRBJ2-3; 13 bases line up with TRBD2. The CDR3 length is 17 residues. Germline CDR1 and CDR2: SGHRS and YFSETQ. Unmatched junction bases numbered 9, after V lost 4 bases and J lost 4 bases. The CDR3 nucleotides are TGCGCCAGCAGCCTTCGGACTAGCGGGGGTACCTCAGATACGCAGTATTTT. Translating it yields CASSLRTSGGTSDTQYF.

In this sample, this clonotype turned up many times. The chain employs TRBV10-3 and TRBJ1-2; a weak D match, TRBD1 (5 bases). V was trimmed by 10 bases and J by 6 bases, leaving 15 bases between them. This CDR3 has 12 amino acids. Germline CDR1 is ENHRY and CDR2 is SYGVKD. CDR3 in amino acids: CANGERGHGYTF. As DNA, the CDR3 is TGTGCCAACGGAGAGAGGGGACATGGCTACACCTTC.

This clonotype appeared a few times. This chain links TRBV5-1 with TRBJ2-5, with D possibly being TRBD1 (6 bases). The CDR3 totals 16 residues. V lost 0 bases to trimming and J lost 4 bases, with 16 bases between them. Germline V lookup: CDR1 SGHRS, CDR2 YFSETQ. The CDR3 DNA is TGCGCCAGCAGCTTGGGTCAGGGGTTCTTAAGAGAGACCCAGTACTTC. Translation: CASSLGQGFLRETQYF.

This chain uses TRBV4-1 with TRBJ2-3; TRBD1 matches 10 bases. Germline CDR1 reads MGHRA; CDR2 reads YSYEKL. CDR3 size: 16 residues. The V gene end was trimmed by 0 bases and the J gene end by 6 bases; junction bases not matched to a gene: 6. The CDR3 spells CASSQDRTGGADTQYF. CDR3 nucleotide sequence: TGCGCCAGCAGCCAAGATAGGACAGGGGGTGCGGATACGCAGTATTTT.

The chain joins TRBV11-2 to TRBJ2-5, with 7 bases matching TRBD2. Germline V CDR1 and CDR2: SGHAT, FQNNGV. CDR3 size: 16 residues. V lost 5 bases and J lost 2; bases outside the gene matches: 11. CDR3 nucleotide sequence: TGTGCCAGCAGCCCCCGGGGAGGGGCCATACAAGAGACCCAGTACTTC. Its protein is CASSPRGGAIQETQYF.

The V gene is TRBV20-1, the J gene TRBJ1-2; TRBD1 is a possible D gene (5 bases). CDR1 DFQATT and CDR2 SNEGSKA come from the germline V gene (reference sequence). The CDR3 has 13 residues. The V and J ends lost 5 bases and 4 bases respectively, with 14 bases between them. This CDR3 is CSAPRDGAYGYTF. The CDR3 DNA reads TGCAGTGCTCCCCGGGACGGGGCCTATGGCTACACCTTC.

The table lists this clonotype with many counts. J is TRBJ2-1 and V is TRBV5-6, with 12 bases matching TRBD2. The ends lost 3 bases at V and 0 bases at J; junction bases unmatched: 4. There are 17 residues in the CDR3. Germline V gives CDR1 SGHDT, CDR2 YYEEEE. The CDR3 nucleotides read TGTGCCAGCAGCTACCGGACTAGCGGGATCTCCTACAATGAGCAGTTCTTC. Translated, it gives CASSYRTSGISYNEQFF.

The chain has TRBV10-3 and TRBJ2-7; D is unresolved. The CDR3 extends over 15 amino acids. The ends were cut back, 3 bases at V and 0 bases at J, with 12 bases in the middle. In germline, CDR1 is ENHRY, CDR2 SYGVKD. The CDR3 DNA follows: TGTGCCATCAGTGACTCCCCTCAGAGCTCCTACGAGCAGTACTTC. Its translation is CAISDSPQSSYEQYF.

The rearrangement links TRBV7-2 to TRBJ2-7, with 13 bases matching TRBD2. The germline CDR1 and CDR2 sequences are SGHTA and FQGNSA. With 5 bases clipped from V and 3 bases from J, the junction kept 7 bases outside the gene matches. CDR3 length equals 16 residues. The CDR3 sequence is CASSLARTSGGYEQYF. CDR3 DNA: TGTGCCAGCAGCCTCGCCCGGACTAGCGGGGGCTACGAGCAGTACTTC.

This clonotype was observed a few times. The chain links TRBV10-2 to TRBJ2-2; no definite D call. Germline assignment: CDR1 WSHSY and CDR2 SAAADI. The CDR3 loop spans 13 amino acids. With 10 bases removed from V and 6 bases from J, the gap between germline ends came to 15 bases. The CDR3 nucleotides are TGCGCCACTCTAAGAGACCGCTCCGGGGAGCTGTTTTTT. Its protein product is CATLRDRSGELFF.

This clonotype was detected many times. The genes are TRBV10-2 and TRBJ1-4; D is ambiguous. CDR3 length: 13 amino acids. The V and J ends lost 2 bases and 10 bases respectively, with 11 bases between them. Germline V gene sequence: CDR1 WSHSY, CDR2 SAAADI. DNA for the CDR3: TGCGCCAGCAGTGAGCTACCCCGGCGAAAACTGTTTTTT. Translated, it gives CASSELPRRKLFF.

This clonotype has only a few counts. The germline gene is not matched at one end of the junction; a read error may be the cause. The chain recombines TRBV18 with TRBJ2-1; TRBD2 matches 13 bases. Germline-derived CDR1 and CDR2 are KGHSH and LQKENI. The CDR3 totals 16 residues. In DNA, the CDR3 is TGTGCCAGCTCACCAACCCAAGGACTAGCGGGGGCTCCGCCGCTCTTC. Encoded protein: CASSPTQGLAGAPPLF.

This clonotype came up a few times. V and J are TRBV7-6 and TRBJ1-4, with 9 bases identical to TRBD1. The V segment lost 5 bases and the J segment 7 bases; nucleotides outside the gene matches: 8. The CDR3 runs 15 residues. Looked up from germline, CDR1 is SGHVS and CDR2 is FNYEAQ. The CDR3 loop is CASSPYRGRSEKLFF. In DNA form, the CDR3 reads TGTGCCAGCAGCCCCTACAGGGGGCGAAGTGAAAAACTGTTTTTT.